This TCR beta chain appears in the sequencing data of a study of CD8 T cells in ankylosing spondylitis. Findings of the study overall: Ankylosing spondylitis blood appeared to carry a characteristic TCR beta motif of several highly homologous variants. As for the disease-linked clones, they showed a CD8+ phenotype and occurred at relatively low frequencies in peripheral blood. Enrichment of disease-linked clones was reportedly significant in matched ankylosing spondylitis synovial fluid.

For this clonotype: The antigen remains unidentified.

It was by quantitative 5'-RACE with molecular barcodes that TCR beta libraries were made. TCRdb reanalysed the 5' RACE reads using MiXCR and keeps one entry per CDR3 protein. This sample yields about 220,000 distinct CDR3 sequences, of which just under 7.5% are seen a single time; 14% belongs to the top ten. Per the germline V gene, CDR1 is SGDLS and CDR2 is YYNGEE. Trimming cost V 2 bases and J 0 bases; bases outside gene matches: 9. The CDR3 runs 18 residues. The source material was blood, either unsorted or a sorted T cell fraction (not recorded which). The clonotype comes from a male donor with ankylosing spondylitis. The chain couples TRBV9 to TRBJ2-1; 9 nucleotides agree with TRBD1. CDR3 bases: TGTGCCAGCAGCGTTAACAGGGGGCCCGTAAGCTCCTACAATGAGCAGTTCTTC. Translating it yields CASSVNRGPVSSYNEQFF.